The 12 T cell receptor beta chains presented below share a single source sample, sequenced in a study of blood T cell repertoires in COVID-19. Assay: immunoSEQ multiplex PCR; the TCRdb copy retains only in-frame clones and omits some. The sample shows about 330,000 clones, 92% of them seen only once. The specimen sequenced was PBMCs or T cells enriched from blood (not recorded which). The receptors derive from a woman aged 25 to 39 who had recovered from COVID-19.

As for this clone: The junction differs from germline at one of its ends, possibly a read error. V gene TRBV7-7 combines with J gene TRBJ2-5; the D gene is possibly TRBD2 (5 bases). The germline V gene has CDR1 SSHAT and CDR2 FNYEAQ (reference sequence). The CDR3 length is 14 residues. The CDR3 sequence: CASSLAGLAETQYF. The CDR3 nucleotides are TGTGCTAGCAGCTTAGCCGGACTGGCGGAGACCCAGTACTTC. Supplemented by reference TRBV7-7 and TRBJ2-5, the full variable domain reads GAGVSQSPRYKVTKRGQDVTLRCDPISSHATLYWYQQALGQGPEFLTYFNYEAQPDKSGLPSDRFSAERPEGSISTLTIQRTEQRDSAMYRCASSLAGLAETQYFGPGTRLLVL.

The chain employs TRBV4-1 and TRBJ1-5; D ambiguous. The CDR3 contains 15 residues. CDR1 is MGHRA, CDR2 YSYEKL, per germline. V lost 1 base, J lost 4 bases, and 11 bases lay in between. CDR3 DNA sequence: TGCGCCAGCAGCCAAGTCGCTGCGGCTAATCAGCCCCAGCATTTT. Protein: CASSQVAAANQPQHF.

This clone was recorded once. The genes are TRBV28 and TRBJ1-4; 9 bases agree with TRBD1. The CDR3 sequence is 16 residues long. Germline V lookup: CDR1 MDHEN, CDR2 SYDVKM. The V segment lost 9 bases and the J segment 5 bases; nucleotides outside the gene matches: 13. The CDR3 DNA is TGTGCCAGTACTCCGGGACAGGGTCAGGGAAATGAAAAACTGTTTTTT. The encoded protein is CASTPGQGQGNEKLFF.

The CDR3 loop is CASSLTLALTQSSYEQYF. In DNA, the CDR3 is TGTGCCAGCAGTTTAACACTAGCGTTAACTCAAAGCTCCTACGAGCAGTACTTC. The chain employs TRBV28 and TRBJ2-7, with 7 bases matching TRBD2. This CDR3 spans 18 amino acids. With 2 bases clipped from V and 0 bases from J, the junction kept 13 bases outside the gene matches. CDR1 is MDHEN and CDR2 is SYDVKM in the germline V gene.

The rearrangement links TRBV30 to TRBJ1-6; D not certain. V was trimmed by 3 bases and J by 13 bases, leaving 19 bases between them. Per germline, CDR1 GTSNPN and CDR2 SVGIG (reference sequence). The CDR3 contains 14 residues. The CDR3 region has the DNA TGTGCCTGGAGGGCTCTGTCATCACCGTCGCCCCTCCACTTT. Amino acids: CAWRALSSPSPLHF. Full variable domain (rest looked up from reference TRBV30 and TRBJ1-6): SQTIHQWPATLVQPVGSPLSLECTVEGTSNPNLYWYRQAAGRGLQLLFYSVGIGQISSEVPQNLSASRPQDRQFILSSKKLLLSDSGFYLCAWRALSSPSPLHFGNGTRLTVT.

The chain joins TRBV27 to TRBJ1-5, with TRBD1 matching over 7 bases. Per the germline V gene, CDR1 is MNHEY and CDR2 is SMNVEV (reference sequence). V dropped 5 bases and J dropped 4; count of bases not matched to a gene: 8. CDR3 length equals 15 residues. The CDR3 region has the DNA TGTGCCAGCAGTCCCATAGGACAGGTAAATCAGCCCCAGCATTTT. Protein sequence: CASSPIGQVNQPQHF.

The V and J genes are TRBV7-2 and TRBJ2-1; no firm D call. The CDR3 spans 14 residues. The germline CDR1 and CDR2 sequences are SGHTA and FQGNSA. Trimming removed 5 bases from V and 9 bases from J, with 17 bases in between. Here the CDR3 DNA reads TGTGCCAGCAGCCACCGCGGTGTTTCGACTGAGCAGTTCTTC. Translation gives CASSHRGVSTEQFF.

The V gene is TRBV27, the J gene TRBJ2-1; a possible D gene is TRBD2 (7 bases). The germline V gene has CDR1 MNHEY and CDR2 SMNVEV (reference sequence). The CDR3 runs to 13 residues. V gave up 0 bases and J gave up 12 bases, with 12 bases separating them. The CDR3 DNA follows: TGTGCCAGCAGTTTATCTGGACAGCGGGGGCAGTTCTTC. Its protein is CASSLSGQRGQFF.

The rearrangement links TRBV7-8 to TRBJ1-2; 7 bases are a match to TRBD1. Per germline, CDR1 SGHVS and CDR2 FQNEAQ. This CDR3 has 14 amino acids. The junction had 7 bases not matched to a gene; V was cut back by 4 bases and J by 5 bases. CDR3 region: CASSSLGQAYGYTF. CDR3 in DNA: TGTGCCAGCAGCTCCCTTGGACAGGCATATGGCTACACCTTC.

This chain uses TRBV19 with TRBJ2-1; D perhaps matches TRBD2 (6 bases). The CDR3 extends over 13 amino acids. Germline V gene sequence: CDR1 LNHDA, CDR2 SQIVND (reference sequence). Trimming removed 7 bases from V and 6 bases from J, with 13 bases in between. CDR3 coding DNA: TGTGCCAGTAAGCTGCGGGGATTCAATGAGCAGTTCTTC. It specifies CASKLRGFNEQFF.

The chain combines TRBV27 with TRBJ2-7, with D possibly being TRBD2 (6 bases). The CDR3 runs 14 residues. The germline CDR1 and CDR2 sequences are MNHEY and SMNVEV (reference sequence). Trimming shortened V by 5 bases and J by 3 bases, and 14 bases separated the two germline ends. The DNA for the CDR3 is TGTGCCAGCAGTGCTAGGGAGGAACTCTACGAGCAGTACTTC. It translates to CASSAREELYEQYF.

The chain carries TRBV5-8 and TRBJ2-2; D is unresolved. Trimming took 0 bases from V and 6 from J, leaving 15 bases between them. In germline, CDR1 is SGHTS, CDR2 YDEGEE. The CDR3 has 16 residues. CDR3 protein: CASSLGGWARPGELFF. In DNA, the CDR3 is TGTGCCAGCAGCTTGGGTGGGTGGGCCCGGCCCGGGGAGCTGTTTTTT.